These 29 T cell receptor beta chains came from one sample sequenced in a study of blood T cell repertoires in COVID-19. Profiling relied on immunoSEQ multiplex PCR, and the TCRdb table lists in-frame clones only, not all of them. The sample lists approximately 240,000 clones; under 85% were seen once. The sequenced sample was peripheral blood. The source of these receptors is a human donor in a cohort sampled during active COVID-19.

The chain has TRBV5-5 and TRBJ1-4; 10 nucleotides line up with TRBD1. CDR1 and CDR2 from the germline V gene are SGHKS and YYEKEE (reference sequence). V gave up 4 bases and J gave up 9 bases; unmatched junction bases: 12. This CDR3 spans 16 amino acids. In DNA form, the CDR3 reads TGTGCCAGCAGCGTCGGGACAGGGGATTCCTGGAAAAAACTGTTTTTT. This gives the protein CASSVGTGDSWKKLFF.

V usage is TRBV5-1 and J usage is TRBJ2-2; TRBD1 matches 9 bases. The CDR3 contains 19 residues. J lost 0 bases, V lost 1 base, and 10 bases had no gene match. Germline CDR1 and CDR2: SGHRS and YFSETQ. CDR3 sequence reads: CASSLQIDRGRTNTGELFF. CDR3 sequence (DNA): TGCGCCAGCAGCTTGCAAATCGACAGGGGGAGGACGAACACCGGGGAGCTGTTTTTT.

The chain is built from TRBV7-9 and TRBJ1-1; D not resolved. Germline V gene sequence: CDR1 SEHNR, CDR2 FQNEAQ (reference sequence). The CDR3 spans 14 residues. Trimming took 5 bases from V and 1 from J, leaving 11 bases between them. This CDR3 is CASSPTFPNTEAFF. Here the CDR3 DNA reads TGTGCCAGCAGCCCCACTTTTCCGAACACTGAAGCTTTCTTT.

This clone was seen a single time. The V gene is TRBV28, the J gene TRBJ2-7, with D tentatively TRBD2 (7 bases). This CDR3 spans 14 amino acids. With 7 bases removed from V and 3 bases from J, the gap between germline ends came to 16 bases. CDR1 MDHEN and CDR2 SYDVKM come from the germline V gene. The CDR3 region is CASNLRGGLYEQYF. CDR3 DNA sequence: TGTGCCAGCAACCTGAGGGGGGGCCTCTACGAGCAGTACTTC.

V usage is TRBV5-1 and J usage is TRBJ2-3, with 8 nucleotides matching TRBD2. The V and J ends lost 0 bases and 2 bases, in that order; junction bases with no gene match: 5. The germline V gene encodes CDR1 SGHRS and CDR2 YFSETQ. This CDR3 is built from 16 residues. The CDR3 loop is CASSLVGTRNTDTQYF. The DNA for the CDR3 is TGCGCCAGCAGCTTGGTGGGGACTAGGAACACAGATACGCAGTATTTT.

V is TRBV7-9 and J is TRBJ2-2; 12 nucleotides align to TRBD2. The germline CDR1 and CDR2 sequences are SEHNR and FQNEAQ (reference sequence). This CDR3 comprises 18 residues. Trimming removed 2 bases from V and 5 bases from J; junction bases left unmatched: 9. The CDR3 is CASSLRLAGGGRTGELFF. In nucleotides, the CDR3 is TGTGCCAGCAGCTTACGTCTAGCGGGAGGGGGCAGGACCGGGGAGCTGTTTTTT.

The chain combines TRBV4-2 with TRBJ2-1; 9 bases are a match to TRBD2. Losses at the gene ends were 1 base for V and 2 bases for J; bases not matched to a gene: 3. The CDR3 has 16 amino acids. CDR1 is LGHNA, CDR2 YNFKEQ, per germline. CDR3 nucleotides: TGTGCCAGCAGCCAAGGAGCGGGAGGAACCTACAATGAGCAGTTCTTC. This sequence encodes CASSQGAGGTYNEQFF.

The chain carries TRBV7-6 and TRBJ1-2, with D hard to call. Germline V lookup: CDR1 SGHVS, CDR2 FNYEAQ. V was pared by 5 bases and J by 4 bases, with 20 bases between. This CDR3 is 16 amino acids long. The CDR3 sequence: CASSLDGLRSGYGYTF. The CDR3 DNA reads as TGTGCCAGCAGCCTTGACGGCCTTCGATCGGGCTATGGCTACACCTTC.

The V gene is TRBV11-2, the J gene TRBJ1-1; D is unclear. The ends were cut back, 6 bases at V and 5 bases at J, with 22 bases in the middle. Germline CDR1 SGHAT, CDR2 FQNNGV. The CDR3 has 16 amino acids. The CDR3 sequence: CASSPLPRGKNTEAFF. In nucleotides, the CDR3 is TGTGCCAGCAGTCCGCTGCCTCGGGGTAAGAATACTGAAGCTTTCTTT.

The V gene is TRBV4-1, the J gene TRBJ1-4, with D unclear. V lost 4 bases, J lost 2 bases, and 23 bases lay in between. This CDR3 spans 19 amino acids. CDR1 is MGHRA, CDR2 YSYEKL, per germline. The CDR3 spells CASSPYLLGEEGTNEKLFF. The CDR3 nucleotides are TGCGCCAGCAGCCCCTATTTATTGGGAGAGGAAGGGACTAATGAAAAACTGTTTTTT.

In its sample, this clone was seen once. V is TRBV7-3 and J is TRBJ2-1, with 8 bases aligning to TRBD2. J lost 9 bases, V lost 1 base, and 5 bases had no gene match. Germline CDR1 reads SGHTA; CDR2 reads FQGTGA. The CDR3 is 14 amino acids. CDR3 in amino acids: CASSLNPGGAEQFF. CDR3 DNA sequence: TGTGCCAGCAGCTTAAATCCCGGGGGGGCTGAGCAGTTCTTC. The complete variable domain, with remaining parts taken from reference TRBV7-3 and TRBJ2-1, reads GAGVSQTPSNKVTEKGKYVELRCDPISGHTALYWYRQSLGQGPEFLIYFQGTGAADDSGLPNDRFFAVRPEGSVSTLKIQRTERGDSAVYLCASSLNPGGAEQFFGPGTRLTVL.

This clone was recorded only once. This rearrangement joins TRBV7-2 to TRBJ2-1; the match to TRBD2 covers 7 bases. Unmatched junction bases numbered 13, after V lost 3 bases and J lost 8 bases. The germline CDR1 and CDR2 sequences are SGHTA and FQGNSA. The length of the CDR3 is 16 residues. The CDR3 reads CASSFGGNLPRDEQFF. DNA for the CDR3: TGTGCCAGCAGCTTCGGGGGGAATCTTCCTAGGGATGAGCAGTTCTTC. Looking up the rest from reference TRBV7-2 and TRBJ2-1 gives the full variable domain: GAGVSQSPSNKVTEKGKDVELRCDPISGHTALYWYRQSLGQGLEFLIYFQGNSAPDKSGLPSDRFSAERTGGSVSTLTIQRTQQEDSAVYLCASSFGGNLPRDEQFFGPGTRLTVL.

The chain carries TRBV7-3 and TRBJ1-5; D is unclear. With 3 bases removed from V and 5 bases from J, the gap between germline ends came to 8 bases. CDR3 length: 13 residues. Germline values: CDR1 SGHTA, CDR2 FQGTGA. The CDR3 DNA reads TGTGCCAGCAGCTTGGGCCCAGATCAGCCCCAGCATTTT. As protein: CASSLGPDQPQHF.

The CDR3 protein is CASRQGYNSPLHF. Written as DNA, the CDR3 is TGTGCCAGCCGACAGGGCTATAATTCACCCCTCCACTTT. The gene calls are TRBV2 and TRBJ1-6; 7 positions match TRBD1. This CDR3 spans 13 amino acids. Germline CDR1 and CDR2: SNHLY and FYNNEI. Losses at the gene ends were 8 bases for V and 3 bases for J; bases not matched to a gene: 1.

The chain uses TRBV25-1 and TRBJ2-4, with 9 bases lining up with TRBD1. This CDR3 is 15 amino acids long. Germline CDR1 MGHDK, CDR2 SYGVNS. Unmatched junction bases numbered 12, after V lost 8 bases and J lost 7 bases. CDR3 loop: CASRGGQGIRNIQYF. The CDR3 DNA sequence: TGTGCCAGCCGTGGGGGACAGGGAATCAGGAACATTCAGTACTTC.

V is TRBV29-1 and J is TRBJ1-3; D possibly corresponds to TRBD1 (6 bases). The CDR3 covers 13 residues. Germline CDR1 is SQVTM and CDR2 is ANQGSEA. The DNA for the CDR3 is TGCGGAGGGGGGGTAGGATCTGGAAACACCATATATTTT. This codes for CGGGVGSGNTIYF.

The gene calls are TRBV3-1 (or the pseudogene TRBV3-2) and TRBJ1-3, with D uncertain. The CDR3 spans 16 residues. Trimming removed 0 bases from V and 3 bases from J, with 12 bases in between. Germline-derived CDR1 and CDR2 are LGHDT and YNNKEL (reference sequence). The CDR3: CASSQDEGIGGNTIYF. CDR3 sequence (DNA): TGTGCCAGCAGCCAAGATGAGGGCATAGGTGGAAACACCATATATTTT.

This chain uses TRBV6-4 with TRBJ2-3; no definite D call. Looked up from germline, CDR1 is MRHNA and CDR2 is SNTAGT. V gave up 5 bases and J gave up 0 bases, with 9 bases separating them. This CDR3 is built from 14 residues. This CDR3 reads CASSTRTSTDTQYF. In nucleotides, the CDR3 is TGTGCCAGCAGTACCCGAACTAGCACAGATACGCAGTATTTT.

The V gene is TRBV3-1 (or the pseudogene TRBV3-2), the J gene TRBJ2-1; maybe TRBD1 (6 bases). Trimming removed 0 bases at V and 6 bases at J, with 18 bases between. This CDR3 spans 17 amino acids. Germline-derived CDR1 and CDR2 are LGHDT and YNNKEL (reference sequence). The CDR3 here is CASSQDPGTPIVNEQFF. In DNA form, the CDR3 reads TGTGCCAGCAGCCAAGATCCCGGGACACCGATAGTCAATGAGCAGTTCTTC.

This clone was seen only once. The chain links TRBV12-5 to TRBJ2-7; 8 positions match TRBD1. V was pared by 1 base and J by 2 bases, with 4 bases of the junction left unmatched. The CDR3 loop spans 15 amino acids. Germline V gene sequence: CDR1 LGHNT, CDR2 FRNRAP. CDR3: CASGLGQTGAYEQYF. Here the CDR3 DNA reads TGTGCTAGTGGTTTGGGGCAGACAGGGGCCTACGAGCAGTACTTC.

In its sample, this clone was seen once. The CDR3 region is CASSPGTGKSSGNTIYF. In nucleotides, the CDR3 is TGTGCCAGCAGTCCGGGGACAGGGAAGAGCTCTGGAAACACCATATATTTT. This rearrangement joins TRBV27 to TRBJ1-3, with TRBD1 matching 9 bases. The CDR3 sequence is 17 residues long. J lost 0 bases, V lost 5 bases, and 8 bases had no gene match. Per germline, CDR1 MNHEY and CDR2 SMNVEV (reference sequence).

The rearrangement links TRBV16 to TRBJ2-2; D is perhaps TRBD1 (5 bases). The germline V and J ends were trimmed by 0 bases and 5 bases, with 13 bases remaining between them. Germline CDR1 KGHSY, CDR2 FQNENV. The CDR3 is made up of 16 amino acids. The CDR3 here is CASSQSGQGSTGELFF. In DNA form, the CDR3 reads TGTGCCAGCAGCCAATCAGGGCAGGGCTCGACCGGGGAGCTGTTTTTT.

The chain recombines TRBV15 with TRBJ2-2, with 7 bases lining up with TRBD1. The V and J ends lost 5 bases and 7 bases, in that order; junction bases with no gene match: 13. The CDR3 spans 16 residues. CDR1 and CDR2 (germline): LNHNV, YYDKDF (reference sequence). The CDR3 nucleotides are TGTGCCACCAGCGGATGGGACAGTAGTAATGGCGGGGAGCTGTTTTTT. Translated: CATSGWDSSNGGELFF.

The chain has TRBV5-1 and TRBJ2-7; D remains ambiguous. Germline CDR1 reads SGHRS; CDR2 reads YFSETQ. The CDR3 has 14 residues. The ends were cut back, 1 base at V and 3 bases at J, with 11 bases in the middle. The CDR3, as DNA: TGCGCCAGCAGCTTGTCTACTACACTCTACGAGCAGTACTTC. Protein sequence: CASSLSTTLYEQYF.

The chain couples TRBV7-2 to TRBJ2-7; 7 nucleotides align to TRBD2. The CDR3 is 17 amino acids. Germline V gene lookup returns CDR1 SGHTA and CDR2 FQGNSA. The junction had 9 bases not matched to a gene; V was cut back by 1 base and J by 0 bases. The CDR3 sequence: CASSLVSGRGISYEQYF. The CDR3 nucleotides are TGTGCCAGCAGCTTAGTATCAGGGCGGGGGATCTCCTACGAGCAGTACTTC.

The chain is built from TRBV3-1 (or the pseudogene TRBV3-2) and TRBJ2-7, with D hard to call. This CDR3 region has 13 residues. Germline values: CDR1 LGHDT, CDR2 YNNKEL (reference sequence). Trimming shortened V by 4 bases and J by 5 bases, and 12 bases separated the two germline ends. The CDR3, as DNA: TGTGCCAGCAGCCCCTTTCCCAGCGACGAGCAGTACTTC. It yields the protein CASSPFPSDEQYF.

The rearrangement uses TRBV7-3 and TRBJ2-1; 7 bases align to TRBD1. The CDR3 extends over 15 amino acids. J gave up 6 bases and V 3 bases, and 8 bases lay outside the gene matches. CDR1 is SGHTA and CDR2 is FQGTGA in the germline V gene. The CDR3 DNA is TGTGCCAGCAGCTTTAGACAGGGTATTGGCAATGAGCAGTTCTTC. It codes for CASSFRQGIGNEQFF.

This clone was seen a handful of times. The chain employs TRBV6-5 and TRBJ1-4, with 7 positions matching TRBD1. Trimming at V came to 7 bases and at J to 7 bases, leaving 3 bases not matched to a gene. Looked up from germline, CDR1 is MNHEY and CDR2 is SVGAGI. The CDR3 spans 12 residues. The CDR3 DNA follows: TGTGCCAGCACCAGGGGGAGTGAAAAACTGTTTTTT. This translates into CASTRGSEKLFF.

The CDR3 reads CASSESQGRGYGYTF. CDR3 nucleotide sequence: TGTGCCAGCAGCGAGTCCCAGGGGAGGGGCTATGGCTACACCTTC. This chain uses TRBV6-6 with TRBJ1-2; D might be TRBD1 (6 bases). Between the trimmed V and J ends, which lost 6 bases and 4 bases, there was a span of 18 bases. Germline-derived CDR1 and CDR2 are MNHNY and SVGAGI (reference sequence). The length of the CDR3 is 15 residues.